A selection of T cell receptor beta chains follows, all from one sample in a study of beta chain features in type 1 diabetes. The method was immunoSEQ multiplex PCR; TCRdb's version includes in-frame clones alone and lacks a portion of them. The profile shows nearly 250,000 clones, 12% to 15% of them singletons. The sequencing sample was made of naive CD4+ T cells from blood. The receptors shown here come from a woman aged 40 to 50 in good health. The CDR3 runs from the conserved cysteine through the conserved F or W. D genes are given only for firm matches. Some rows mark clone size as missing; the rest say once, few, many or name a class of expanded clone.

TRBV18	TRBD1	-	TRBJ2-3	CASSPLGQTDTQYF	TGTGCCAGCTCCCCTCTGGGACAGACAGATACGCAGTATTTT
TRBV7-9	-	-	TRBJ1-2	CASSTWTGSYGYTF	TGTGCCAGCAGCACGTGGACGGGATCCTATGGCTACACCTTC
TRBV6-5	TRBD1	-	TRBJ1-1	CASSGQGADTEAFF	TGTGCCAGCAGTGGACAGGGGGCGGACACTGAAGCTTTCTTT
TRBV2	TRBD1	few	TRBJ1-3	CASSATGVNTIYF	TGTGCCAGCAGCGCGACAGGGGTAAACACCATATATTTT
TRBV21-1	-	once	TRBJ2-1	CASSKVASGGPPSYNEQFF	TGTGCCAGCAGCAAAGTGGCTAGCGGGGGGCCTCCCTCCTACAATGAGCAGTTCTTC
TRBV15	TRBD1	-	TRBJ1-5	CATRPRQGERNQPQHF	TGTGCCACCAGGCCCAGACAGGGGGAAAGGAATCAGCCCCAGCATTTT
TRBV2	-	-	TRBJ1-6	CASSGAGSHNSPLHF	TGTGCCAGCAGTGGGGCAGGGTCCCATAATTCACCCCTCCACTTT
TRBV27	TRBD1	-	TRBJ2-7	CASSAGRDRGSYEQYF	TGTGCCAGCAGTGCTGGTCGAGACAGGGGATCCTACGAGCAGTACTTC
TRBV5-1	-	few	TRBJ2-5	CASSTIPGDGQETQYF	TGCGCCAGCAGCACCATCCCGGGGGACGGACAAGAGACCCAGTACTTC
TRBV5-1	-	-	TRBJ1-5	CASSPDGRQPQHF	TGCGCCAGCAGCCCCGACGGGAGGCAGCCCCAGCATTTT
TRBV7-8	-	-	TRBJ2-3	CASSPLHRDTQYF	TGTGCCAGCAGCCCGCTACACAGGGATACGCAGTATTTT
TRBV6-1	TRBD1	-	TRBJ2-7	CASSAQGAVVQYF	TGTGCCAGCAGTGCTCAGGGGGCGGTTGTGCAGTACTTC
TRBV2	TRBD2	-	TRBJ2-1	CASRVAGGSSHNEQFF	TGTGCCAGCAGGGTAGCGGGGGGTTCGTCCCACAATGAGCAGTTCTTC
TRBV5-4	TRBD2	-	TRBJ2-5	CASSLAGLAGEETQYF	TGTGCCAGCAGCTTGGCCGGACTAGCGGGGGAAGAGACCCAGTACTTC
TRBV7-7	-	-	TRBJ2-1	CASSPSTRGTGYNEQFF	TGTGCCAGCAGCCCATCTACGCGGGGCACTGGCTACAATGAGCAGTTCTTC